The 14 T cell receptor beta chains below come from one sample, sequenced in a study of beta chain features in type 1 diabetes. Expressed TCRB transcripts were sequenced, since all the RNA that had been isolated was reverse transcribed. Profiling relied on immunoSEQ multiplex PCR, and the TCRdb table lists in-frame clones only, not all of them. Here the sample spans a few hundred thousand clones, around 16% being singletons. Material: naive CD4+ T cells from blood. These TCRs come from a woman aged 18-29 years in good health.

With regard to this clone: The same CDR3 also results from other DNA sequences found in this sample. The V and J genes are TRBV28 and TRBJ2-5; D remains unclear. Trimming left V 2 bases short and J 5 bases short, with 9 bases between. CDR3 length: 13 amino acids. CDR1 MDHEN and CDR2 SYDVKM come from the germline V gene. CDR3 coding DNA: TGTGCCAGCAGTTTACCCCCCCTGGAGACCCAGTACTTC. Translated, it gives CASSLPPLETQYF. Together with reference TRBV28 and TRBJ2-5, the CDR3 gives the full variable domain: DVKVTQSSRYLVKRTGEKVFLECVQDMDHENMFWYRQDPGLGLRLIYFSYDVKMKEKGDIPEGYSVSREKKERFSLILESASTNQTSMYLCASSLPPLETQYFGPGTRLLVL.

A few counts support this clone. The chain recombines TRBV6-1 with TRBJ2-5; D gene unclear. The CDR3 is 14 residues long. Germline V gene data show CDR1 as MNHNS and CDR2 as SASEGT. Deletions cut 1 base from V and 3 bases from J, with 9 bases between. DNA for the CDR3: TGTGCCAGCAGTGAAGTAGTGCTGAAAGAGACCCAGTACTTC. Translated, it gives CASSEVVLKETQYF.

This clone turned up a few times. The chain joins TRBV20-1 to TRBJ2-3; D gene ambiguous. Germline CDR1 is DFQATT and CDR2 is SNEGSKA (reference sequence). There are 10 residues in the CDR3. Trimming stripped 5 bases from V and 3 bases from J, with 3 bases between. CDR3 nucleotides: TGCAGTGCTCCTACAGATACGCAGTATTTT. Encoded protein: CSAPTDTQYF.

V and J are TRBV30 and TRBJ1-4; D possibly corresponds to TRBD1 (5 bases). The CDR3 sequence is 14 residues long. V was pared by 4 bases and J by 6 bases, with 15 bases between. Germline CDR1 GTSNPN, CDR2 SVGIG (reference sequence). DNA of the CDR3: TGTGCCTGGACCCCGGGGGGATCAGATGAAAAACTGTTTTTT. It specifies CAWTPGGSDEKLFF.

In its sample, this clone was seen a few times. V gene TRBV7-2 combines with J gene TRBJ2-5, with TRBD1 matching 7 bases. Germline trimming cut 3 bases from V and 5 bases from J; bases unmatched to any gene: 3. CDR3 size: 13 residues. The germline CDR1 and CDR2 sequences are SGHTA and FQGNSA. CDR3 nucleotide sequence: TGTGCCAGCAGCTTCACAGGGGCTGAGACCCAGTACTTC. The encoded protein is CASSFTGAETQYF.

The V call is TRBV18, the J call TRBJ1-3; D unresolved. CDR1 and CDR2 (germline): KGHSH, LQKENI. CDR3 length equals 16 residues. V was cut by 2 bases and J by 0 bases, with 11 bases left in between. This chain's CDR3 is CASSPIEVPSGNTIYF. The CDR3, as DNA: TGTGCCAGCTCACCAATCGAGGTACCCTCTGGAAACACCATATATTTT.

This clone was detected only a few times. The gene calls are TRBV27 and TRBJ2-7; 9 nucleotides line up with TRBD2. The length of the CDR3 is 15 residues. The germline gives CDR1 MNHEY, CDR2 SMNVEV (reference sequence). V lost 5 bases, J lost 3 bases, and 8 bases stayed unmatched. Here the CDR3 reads CASSLRLAAHYEQYF. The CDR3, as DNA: TGTGCCAGCAGTCTCAGACTAGCGGCCCACTACGAGCAGTACTTC.

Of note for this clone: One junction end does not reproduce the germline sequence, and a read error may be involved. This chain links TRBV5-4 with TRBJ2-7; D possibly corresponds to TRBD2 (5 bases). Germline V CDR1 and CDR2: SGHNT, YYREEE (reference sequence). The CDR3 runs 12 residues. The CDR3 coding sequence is TGTGCCAGCAGCTTACAAGACACCTTGGAGGACTTC. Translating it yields CASSLQDTLEDF.

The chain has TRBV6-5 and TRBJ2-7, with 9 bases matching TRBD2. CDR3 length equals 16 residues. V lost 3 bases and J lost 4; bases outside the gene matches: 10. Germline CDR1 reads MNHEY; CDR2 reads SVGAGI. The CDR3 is CASSYLGGLAGYEQYF. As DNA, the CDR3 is TGTGCCAGCAGTTATCTAGGGGGACTAGCCGGATACGAGCAGTACTTC.

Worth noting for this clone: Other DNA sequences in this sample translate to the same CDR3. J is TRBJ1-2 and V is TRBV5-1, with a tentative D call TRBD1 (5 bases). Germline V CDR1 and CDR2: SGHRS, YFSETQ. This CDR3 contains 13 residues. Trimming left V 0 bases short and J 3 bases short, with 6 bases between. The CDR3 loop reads CASSLVGDYGYTF. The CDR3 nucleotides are TGCGCCAGCAGCTTGGTAGGGGACTATGGCTACACCTTC.

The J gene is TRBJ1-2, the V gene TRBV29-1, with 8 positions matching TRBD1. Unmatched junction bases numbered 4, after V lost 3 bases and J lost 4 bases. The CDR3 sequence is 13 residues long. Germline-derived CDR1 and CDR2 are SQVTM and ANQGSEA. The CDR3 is CSVDGQGSYGYTF. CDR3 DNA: TGCAGCGTTGACGGACAGGGCTCCTATGGCTACACCTTC.

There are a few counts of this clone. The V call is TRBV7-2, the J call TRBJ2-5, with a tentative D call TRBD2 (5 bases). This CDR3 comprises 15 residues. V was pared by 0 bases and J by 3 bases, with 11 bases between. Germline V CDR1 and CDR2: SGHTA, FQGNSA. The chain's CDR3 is CASSLARADKETQYF. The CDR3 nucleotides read TGTGCCAGCAGCTTAGCGCGGGCTGATAAAGAGACCCAGTACTTC.

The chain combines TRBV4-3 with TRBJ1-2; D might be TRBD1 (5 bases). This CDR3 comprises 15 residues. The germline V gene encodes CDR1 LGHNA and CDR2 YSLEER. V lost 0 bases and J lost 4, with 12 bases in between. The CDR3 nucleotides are TGCGCCAGCAGCCAAGAGGAGGGGTTCCCCTATGGCTACACCTTC. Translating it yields CASSQEEGFPYGYTF.

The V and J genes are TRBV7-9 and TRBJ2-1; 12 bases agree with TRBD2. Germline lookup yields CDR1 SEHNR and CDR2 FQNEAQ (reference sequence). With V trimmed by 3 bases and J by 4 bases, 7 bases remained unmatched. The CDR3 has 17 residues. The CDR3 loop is CASSLDLLAGGYNEQFF. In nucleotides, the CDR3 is TGTGCCAGCAGCTTGGACCTCCTAGCGGGAGGGTACAATGAGCAGTTCTTC.